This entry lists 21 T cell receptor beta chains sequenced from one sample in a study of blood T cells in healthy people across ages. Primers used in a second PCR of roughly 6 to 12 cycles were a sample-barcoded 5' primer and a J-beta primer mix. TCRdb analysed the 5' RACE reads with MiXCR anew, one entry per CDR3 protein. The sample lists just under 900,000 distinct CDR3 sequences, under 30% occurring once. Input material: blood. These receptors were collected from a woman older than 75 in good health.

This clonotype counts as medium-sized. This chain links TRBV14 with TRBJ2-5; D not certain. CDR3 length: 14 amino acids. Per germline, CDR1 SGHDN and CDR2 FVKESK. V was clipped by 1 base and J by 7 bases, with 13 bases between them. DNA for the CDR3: TGTGCCAGCAGCCAAGGTTCTACTCTGGGGACCCAGTACTTC. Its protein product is CASSQGSTLGTQYF.

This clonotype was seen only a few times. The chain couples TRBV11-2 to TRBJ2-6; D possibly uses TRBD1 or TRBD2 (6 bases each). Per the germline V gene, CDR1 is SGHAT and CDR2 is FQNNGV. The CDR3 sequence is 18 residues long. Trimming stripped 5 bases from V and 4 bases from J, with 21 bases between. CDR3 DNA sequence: TGTGCCAGCAGCGGGCGGGACAAAACAGGGAAGGGGGCCAACGTCCTGACTTTC. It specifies CASSGRDKTGKGANVLTF.

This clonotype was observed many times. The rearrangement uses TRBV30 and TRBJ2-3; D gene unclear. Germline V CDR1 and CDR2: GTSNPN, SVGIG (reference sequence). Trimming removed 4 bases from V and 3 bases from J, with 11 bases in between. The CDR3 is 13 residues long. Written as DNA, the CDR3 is TGTGCCTGGAACAACAAAGGGACAGATACGCAGTATTTT. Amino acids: CAWNNKGTDTQYF.

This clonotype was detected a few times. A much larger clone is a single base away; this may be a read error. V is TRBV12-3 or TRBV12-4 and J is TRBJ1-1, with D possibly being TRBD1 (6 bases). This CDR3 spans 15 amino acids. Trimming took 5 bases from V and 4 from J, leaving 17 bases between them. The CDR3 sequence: CASSPYRETGTEAFF. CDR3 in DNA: TGTGCCAGCAGTCCATACAGGGAAACTGGCACTGAAGCTTTCTTT.

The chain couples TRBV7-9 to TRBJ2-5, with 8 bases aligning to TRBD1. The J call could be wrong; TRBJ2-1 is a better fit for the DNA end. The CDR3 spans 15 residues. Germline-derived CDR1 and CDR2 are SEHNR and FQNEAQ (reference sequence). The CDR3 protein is CASSNRQGNQETQFF. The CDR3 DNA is TGTGCCAGCAGCAATAGACAGGGGAACCAAGAGACCCAGTTCTTC.

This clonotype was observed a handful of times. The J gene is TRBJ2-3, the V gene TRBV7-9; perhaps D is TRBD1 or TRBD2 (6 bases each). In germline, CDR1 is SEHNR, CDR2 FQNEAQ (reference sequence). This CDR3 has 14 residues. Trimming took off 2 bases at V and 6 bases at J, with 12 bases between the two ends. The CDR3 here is CASSLTGAGDTQYF. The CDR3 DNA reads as TGTGCCAGCAGCTTAACGGGGGCTGGGGATACGCAGTATTTT.

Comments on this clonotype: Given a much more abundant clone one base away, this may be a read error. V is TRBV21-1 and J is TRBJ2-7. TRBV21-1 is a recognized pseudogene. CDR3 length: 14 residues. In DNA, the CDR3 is TGTGCCAGCAGCAAAGGCCCAGGCATCTACGAGCAGTACTTC. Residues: CASSKGPGIYEQYF.

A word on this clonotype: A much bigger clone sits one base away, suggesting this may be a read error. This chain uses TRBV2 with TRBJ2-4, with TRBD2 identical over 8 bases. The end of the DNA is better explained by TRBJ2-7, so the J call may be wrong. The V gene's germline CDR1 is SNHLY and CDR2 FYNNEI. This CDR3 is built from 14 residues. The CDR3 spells CASGDGLAGYEQYF. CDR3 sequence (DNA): TGTGCCAGCGGTGATGGGCTAGCGGGCTACGAGCAGTACTTC.

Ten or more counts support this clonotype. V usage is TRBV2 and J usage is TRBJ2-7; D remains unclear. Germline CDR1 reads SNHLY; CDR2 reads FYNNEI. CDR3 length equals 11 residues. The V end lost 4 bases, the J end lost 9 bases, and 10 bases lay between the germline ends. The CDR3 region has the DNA TGTGCCAGCAGTGGAAACATTGGGCAGTACTTC. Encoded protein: CASSGNIGQYF.

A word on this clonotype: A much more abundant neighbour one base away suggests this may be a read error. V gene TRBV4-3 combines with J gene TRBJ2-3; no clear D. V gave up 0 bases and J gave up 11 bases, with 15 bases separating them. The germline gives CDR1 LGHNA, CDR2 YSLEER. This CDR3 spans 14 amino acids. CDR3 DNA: TGCGCCAGCAGCCAAGACGGTAGCCCCGGTATGCAGTATTTT. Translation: CASSQDGSPGMQYF.

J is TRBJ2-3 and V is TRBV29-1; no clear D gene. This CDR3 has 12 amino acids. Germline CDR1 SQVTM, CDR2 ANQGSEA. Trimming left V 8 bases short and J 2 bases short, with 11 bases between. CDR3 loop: CSTVTFTDTQYF. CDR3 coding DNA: TGCAGCACGGTGACTTTCACAGATACGCAGTATTTT.

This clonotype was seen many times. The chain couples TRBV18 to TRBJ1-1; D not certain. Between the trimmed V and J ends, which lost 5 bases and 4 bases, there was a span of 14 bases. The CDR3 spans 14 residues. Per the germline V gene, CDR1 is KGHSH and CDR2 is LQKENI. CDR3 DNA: TGTGCCAGCTCAACCGAAGGGTGGGGCACTGAAGCTTTCTTT. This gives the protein CASSTEGWGTEAFF.

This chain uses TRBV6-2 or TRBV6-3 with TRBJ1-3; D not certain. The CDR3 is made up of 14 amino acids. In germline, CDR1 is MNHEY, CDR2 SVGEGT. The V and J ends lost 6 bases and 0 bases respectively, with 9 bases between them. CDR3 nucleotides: TGTGCCAGCAGAACCTCAGGCTCTGGAAACACCATATATTTT. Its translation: CASRTSGSGNTIYF.

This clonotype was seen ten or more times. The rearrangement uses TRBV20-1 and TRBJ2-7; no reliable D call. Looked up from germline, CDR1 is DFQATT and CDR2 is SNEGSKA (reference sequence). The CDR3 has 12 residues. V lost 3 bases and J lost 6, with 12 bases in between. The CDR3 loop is CSASLVESEQYF. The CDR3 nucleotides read TGCAGTGCTAGTCTAGTAGAAAGCGAGCAGTACTTC.

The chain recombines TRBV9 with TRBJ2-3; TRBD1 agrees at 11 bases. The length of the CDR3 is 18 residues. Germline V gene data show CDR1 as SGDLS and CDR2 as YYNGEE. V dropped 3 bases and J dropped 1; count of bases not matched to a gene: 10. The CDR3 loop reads CASSAPRGQGAGTDTQYF. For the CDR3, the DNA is TGTGCCAGCAGCGCCCCGCGAGGACAGGGGGCTGGCACAGATACGCAGTATTTT.

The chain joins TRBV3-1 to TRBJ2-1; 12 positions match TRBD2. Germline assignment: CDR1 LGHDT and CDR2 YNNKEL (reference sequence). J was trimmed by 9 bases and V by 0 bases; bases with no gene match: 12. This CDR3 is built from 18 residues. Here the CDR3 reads CASSQDCGLAGGRGEQFF. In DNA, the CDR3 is TGTGCCAGCAGCCAAGATTGCGGGCTAGCGGGGGGGAGAGGTGAGCAGTTCTTC.

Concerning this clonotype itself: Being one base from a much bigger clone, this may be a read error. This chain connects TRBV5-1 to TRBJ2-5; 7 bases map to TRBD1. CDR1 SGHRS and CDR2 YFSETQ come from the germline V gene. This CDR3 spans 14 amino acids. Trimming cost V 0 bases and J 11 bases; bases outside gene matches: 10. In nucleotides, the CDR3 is TGCGCCAGCAGCTTGGGACAGGGATTAAACGGGCAGTACTTC. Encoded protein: CASSLGQGLNGQYF.

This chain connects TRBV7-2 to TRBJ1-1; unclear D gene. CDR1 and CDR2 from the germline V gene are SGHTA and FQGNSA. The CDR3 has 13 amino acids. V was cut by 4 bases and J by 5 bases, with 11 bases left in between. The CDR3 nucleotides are TGTGCCAGCAGCTGGTCACAAGGGACTGAAGCTTTCTTT. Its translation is CASSWSQGTEAFF. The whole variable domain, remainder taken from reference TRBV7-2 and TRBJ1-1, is GAGVSQSPSNKVTEKGKDVELRCDPISGHTALYWYRQSLGQGLEFLIYFQGNSAPDKSGLPSDRFSAERTGGSVSTLTIQRTQQEDSAVYLCASSWSQGTEAFFGQGTRLTVV.

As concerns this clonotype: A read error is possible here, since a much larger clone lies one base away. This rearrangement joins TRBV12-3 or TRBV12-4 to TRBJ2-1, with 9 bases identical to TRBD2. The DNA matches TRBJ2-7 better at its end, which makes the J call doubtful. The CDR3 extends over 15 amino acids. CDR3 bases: TGTGCCAGCAGTTTAATAGCGGGGGCCCACAATGAGCAGTACTTC. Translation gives CASSLIAGAHNEQYF.

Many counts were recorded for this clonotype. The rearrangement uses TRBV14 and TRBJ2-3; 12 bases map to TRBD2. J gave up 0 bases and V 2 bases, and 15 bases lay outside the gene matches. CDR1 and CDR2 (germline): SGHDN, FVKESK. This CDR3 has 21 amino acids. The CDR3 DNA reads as TGTGCCAGCAGCCAAAGATTACTAGCGGGGGGTCCGCTCCATAGCACAGATACGCAGTATTTT. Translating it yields CASSQRLLAGGPLHSTDTQYF.

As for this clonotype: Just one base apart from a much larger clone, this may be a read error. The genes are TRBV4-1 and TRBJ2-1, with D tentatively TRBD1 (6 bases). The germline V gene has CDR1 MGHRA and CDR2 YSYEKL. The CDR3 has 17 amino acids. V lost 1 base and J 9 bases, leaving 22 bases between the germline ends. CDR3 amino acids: CASSQGSTGRNYSEQFF. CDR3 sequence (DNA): TGCGCCAGCAGCCAAGGATCTACAGGGAGAAATTATAGTGAGCAGTTCTTC.